This T cell receptor (beta chain) was found in a study of CD8+CD57+ T cells in acquired aplastic anemia. By flow cytometry, patients selected for sequencing had shown an expansion of CD8+CD57+ cells. Germline V gene sequence: CDR1 SQVTM, CDR2 ANQGSEA. The CDR3 has 12 amino acids. The TCR beta profiling, which covered VDJ combination and CDR3 sequence, was carried out using genomic DNA as the template. One entry per CDR3 protein, called by TCRdb with MiXCR from the reads. The sample lists 150,000 to 200,000 distinct CDR3 sequences, about 48% occurring once. As to this clonotype: Sequence at one end of the junction differs from germline and may be a read error.

The sequenced sample was sorted CD4+, CD8+, or CD8+CD57+ T cells (not recorded which) from PBMCs. The sequence came from a human donor with aplastic anemia. The chain has TRBV29-1 and TRBJ1-6; 7 bases map to TRBD1. The CDR3, as DNA: TGCAGCGCTGAAGGACAGGACGGAACCCTCCACTTT. Translating gives CSAEGQDGTLHF. Full variable domain (missing parts from reference TRBV29-1 and TRBJ1-6): SAVISQKPSRDICQRGTSLTIQCQVDSQVTMMFWYRQQPGQSLTLIATANQGSEATYESGFVIDKFPISRPNLTFSTLTVSNMSPEDSSIYLCSAEGQDGTLHFGNGTRLTVT.